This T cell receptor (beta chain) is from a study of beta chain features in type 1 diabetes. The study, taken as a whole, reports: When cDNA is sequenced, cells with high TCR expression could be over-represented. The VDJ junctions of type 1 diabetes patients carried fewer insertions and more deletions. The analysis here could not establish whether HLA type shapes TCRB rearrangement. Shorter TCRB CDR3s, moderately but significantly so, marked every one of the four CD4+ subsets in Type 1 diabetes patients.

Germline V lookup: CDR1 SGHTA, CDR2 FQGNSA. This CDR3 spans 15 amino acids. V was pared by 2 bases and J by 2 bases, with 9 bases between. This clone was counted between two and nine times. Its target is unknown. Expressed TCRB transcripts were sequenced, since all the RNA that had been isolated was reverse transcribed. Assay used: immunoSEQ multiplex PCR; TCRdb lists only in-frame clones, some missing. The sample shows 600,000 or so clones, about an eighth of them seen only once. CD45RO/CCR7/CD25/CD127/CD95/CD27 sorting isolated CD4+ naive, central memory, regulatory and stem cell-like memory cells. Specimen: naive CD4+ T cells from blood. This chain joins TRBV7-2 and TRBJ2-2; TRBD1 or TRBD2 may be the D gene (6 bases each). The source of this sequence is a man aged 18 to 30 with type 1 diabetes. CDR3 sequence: CASSLWGANTGELFF. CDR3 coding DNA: TGTGCCAGCAGCTTATGGGGGGCTAACACCGGGGAGCTGTTTTTT.